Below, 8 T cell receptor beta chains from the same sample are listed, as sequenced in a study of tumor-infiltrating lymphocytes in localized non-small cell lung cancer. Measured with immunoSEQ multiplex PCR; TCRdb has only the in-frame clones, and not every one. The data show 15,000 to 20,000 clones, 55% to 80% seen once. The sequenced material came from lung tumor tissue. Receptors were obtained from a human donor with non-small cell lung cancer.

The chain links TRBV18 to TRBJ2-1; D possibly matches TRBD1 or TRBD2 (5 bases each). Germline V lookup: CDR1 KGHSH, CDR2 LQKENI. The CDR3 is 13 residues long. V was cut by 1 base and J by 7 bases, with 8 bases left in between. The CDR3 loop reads CASSPRDGNEQFF. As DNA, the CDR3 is TGTGCCAGCTCACCACGGGACGGAAATGAGCAGTTCTTC.

In DNA form, the CDR3 reads TGTGCCAGCAGCTTGACAGGGGGCAATCAGCCCCAGCATTTT. It specifies CASSLTGGNQPQHF. The chain has TRBV11-2 and TRBJ1-5; 8 nucleotides line up with TRBD1. V lost 3 bases, J lost 2 bases, and 0 bases stayed unmatched. Germline V gene data show CDR1 as SGHAT and CDR2 as FQNNGV. The CDR3 has 14 amino acids.

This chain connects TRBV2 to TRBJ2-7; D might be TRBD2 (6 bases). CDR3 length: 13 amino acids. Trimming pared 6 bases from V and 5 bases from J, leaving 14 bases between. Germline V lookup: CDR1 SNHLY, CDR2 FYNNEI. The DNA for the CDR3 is TGTGCCAGCAGGGGGACTGTGGCTAACGAGCAGTACTTC. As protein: CASRGTVANEQYF.

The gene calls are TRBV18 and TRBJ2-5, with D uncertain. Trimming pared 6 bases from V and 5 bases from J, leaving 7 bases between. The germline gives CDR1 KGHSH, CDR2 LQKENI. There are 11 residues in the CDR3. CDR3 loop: CASSAGETQYF. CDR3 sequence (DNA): TGTGCCAGCTCGGCCGGGGAGACCCAGTACTTC.

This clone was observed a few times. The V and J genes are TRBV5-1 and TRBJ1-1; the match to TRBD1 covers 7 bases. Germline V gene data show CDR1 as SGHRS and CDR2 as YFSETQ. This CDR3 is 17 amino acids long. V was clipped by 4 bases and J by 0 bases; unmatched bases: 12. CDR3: CASSPMDRRYMNTEAFF. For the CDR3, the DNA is TGCGCCAGCAGCCCGATGGACAGGCGGTACATGAACACTGAAGCTTTCTTT.

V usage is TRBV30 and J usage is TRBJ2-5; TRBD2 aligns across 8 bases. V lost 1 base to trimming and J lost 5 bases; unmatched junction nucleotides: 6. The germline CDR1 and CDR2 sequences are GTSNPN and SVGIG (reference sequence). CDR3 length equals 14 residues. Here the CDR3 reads CAWSARGGGETQYF. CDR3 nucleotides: TGTGCCTGGAGTGCTCGAGGCGGGGGGGAGACCCAGTACTTC.

CDR3: CAWSPTAGVDTQYF. The CDR3 coding sequence is TGTGCCTGGAGTCCCACAGCGGGAGTAGATACGCAGTATTTT. The V call is TRBV30, the J call TRBJ2-3, with 8 bases aligning to TRBD2. CDR3 length: 14 residues. After removal of 2 bases from V and 5 bases from J, the junction contained 6 bases not matched to a gene. CDR1 is GTSNPN and CDR2 is SVGIG in the germline V gene (reference sequence).

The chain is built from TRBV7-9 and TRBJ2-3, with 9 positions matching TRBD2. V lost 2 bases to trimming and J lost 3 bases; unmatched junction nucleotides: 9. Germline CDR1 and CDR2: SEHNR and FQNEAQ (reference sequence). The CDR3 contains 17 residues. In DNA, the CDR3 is TGTGCCAGCAGCTTAACGACTAGCGGCATAAGGACAGATACGCAGTATTTT. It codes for CASSLTTSGIRTDTQYF.